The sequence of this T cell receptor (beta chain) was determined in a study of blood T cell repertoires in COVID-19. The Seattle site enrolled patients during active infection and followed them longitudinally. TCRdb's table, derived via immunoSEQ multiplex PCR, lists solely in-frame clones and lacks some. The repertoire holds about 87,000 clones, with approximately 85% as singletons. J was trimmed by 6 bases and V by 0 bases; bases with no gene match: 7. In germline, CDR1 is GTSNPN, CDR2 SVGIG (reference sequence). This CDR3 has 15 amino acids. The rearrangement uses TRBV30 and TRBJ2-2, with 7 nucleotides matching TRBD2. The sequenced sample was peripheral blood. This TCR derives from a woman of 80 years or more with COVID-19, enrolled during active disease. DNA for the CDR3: TGTGCCTGGAGTGTACGGGGGACTATCCCCGGGGAGCTGTTTTTT. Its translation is CAWSVRGTIPGELFF.